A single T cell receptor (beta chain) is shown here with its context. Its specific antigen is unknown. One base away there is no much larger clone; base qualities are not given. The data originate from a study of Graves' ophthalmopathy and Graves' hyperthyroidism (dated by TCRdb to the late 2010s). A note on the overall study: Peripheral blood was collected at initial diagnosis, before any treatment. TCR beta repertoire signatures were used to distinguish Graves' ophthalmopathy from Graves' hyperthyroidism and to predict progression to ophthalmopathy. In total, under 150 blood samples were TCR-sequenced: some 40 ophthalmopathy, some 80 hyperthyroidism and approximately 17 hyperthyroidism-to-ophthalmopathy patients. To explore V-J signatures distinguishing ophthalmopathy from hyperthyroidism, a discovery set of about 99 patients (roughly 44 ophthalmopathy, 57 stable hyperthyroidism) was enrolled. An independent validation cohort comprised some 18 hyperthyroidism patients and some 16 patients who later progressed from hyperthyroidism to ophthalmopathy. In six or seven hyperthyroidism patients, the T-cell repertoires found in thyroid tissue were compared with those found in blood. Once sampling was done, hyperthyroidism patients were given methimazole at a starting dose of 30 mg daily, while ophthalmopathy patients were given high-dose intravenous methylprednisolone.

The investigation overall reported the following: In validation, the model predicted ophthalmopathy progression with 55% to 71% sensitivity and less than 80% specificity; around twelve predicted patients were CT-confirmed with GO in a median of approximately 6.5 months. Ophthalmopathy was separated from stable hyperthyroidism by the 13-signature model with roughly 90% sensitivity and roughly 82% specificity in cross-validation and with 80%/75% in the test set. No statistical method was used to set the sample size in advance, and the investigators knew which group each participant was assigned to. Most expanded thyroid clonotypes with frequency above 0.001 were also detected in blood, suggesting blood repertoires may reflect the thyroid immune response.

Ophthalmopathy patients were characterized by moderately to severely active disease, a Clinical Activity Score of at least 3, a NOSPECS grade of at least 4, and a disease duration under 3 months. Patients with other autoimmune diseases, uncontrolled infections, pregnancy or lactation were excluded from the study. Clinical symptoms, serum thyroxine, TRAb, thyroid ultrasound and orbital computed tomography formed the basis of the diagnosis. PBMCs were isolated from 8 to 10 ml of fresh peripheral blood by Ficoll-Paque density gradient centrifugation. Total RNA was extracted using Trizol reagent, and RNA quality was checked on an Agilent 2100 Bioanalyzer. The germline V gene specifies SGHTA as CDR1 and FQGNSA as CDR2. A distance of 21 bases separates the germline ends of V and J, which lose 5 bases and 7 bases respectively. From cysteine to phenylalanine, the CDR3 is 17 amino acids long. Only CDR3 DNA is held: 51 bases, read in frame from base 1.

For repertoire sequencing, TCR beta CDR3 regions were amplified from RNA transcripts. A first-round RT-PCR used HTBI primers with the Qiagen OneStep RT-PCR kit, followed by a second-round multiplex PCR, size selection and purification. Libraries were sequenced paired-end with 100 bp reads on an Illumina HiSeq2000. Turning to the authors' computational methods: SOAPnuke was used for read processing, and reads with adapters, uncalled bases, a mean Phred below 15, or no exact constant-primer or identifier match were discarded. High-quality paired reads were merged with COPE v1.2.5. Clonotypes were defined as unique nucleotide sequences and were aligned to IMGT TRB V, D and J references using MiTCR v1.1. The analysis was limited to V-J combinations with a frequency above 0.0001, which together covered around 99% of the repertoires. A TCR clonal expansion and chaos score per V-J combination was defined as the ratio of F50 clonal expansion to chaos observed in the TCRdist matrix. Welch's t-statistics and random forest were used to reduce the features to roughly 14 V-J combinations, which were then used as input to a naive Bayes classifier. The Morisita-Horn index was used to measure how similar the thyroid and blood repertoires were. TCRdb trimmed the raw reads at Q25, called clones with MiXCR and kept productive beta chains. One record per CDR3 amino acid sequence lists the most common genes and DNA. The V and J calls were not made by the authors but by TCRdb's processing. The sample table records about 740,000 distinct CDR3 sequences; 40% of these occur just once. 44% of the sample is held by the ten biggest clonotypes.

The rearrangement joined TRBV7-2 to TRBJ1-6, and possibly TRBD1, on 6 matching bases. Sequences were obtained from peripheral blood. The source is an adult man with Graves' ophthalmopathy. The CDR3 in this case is CASSLRSGGASNSPLHF. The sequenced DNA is TGTGCCAGCAGCCTTCGATCGGGGGGCGCCTCCAATTCACCCCTCCACTTT.